Included here is one T cell receptor beta chain sequence, with context. Antigen unknown. J gave up 6 bases and V 6 bases, and 11 bases lay outside the gene matches. Germline CDR1 and CDR2: MGHDK and SYGVNS. This CDR3 is 15 amino acids long. The record originates from a study of CD8+CD57+ T cells in acquired aplastic anemia. Whole-study results and caveats: Between patients and controls, CD8+ Simpson's diversity did not vary significantly. Patients and controls shared twenty-nine CD8+ CDR3 sequences, highly expressed in patients.

Genomic DNA served as template for TCR beta VDJ and CDR3 profiling. In TCRdb, the reads were re-called with MiXCR into one record per CDR3 protein. In the table there are roughly 160,000 distinct CDR3 sequences, roughly 43% of which are singletons. Patients who underwent sequencing had shown CD8+CD57+ cell expansion by flow cytometry. Patients uniformly had severe acquired aplastic anemia. V and J are TRBV25-1 and TRBJ1-2; 9 bases fit TRBD1. This clonotype was sampled from a human donor with aplastic anemia. What was sequenced was sorted CD4+, CD8+, or CD8+CD57+ T cells (not recorded which) from PBMCs. The CDR3 loop reads CASRDPGQGTHGYTF. The CDR3 DNA sequence: TGTGCCAGCAGGGATCCGGGACAGGGAACGCATGGCTACACCTTC.